The 13 T cell receptor beta chains presented below share a single source sample, sequenced in a study of T cell responses to AZD1222 COVID-19 vaccine. Sequenced by immunoSEQ multiplex PCR; TCRdb stores in-frame clones only, minus some. Of about 140,000 clones in the sample, approximately 91% are singletons; the top ten hold less than 2.5%. The sequencing used peripheral blood, collected 28 days after the second AZD1222 dose. Every receptor here comes from an adult who received the AZD1222 COVID-19 vaccine.

V usage is TRBV30 and J usage is TRBJ2-5, with D tentatively TRBD2 (5 bases). CDR1 GTSNPN and CDR2 SVGIG come from the germline V gene (reference sequence). The CDR3 is 14 residues long. The V gene lost 5 bases and the J gene lost 6 bases, with 19 bases spanning the gap. The CDR3 bases are TGTGCCTGGGAGAAACAGTCCTTCGGGAAGACCCAGTACTTC. It is translated as CAWEKQSFGKTQYF.

Only one count was recorded for this clone. V is TRBV18 and J is TRBJ1-1; D is unclear. Trimming shortened V by 0 bases and J by 1 base, and 3 bases separated the two germline ends. The V gene's germline CDR1 is KGHSH and CDR2 LQKENI. The CDR3 contains 13 residues. The CDR3 loop reads CASSPPGNTEAFF. CDR3 sequence (DNA): TGTGCCAGCTCACCACCGGGGAACACTGAAGCTTTCTTT.

The gene calls are TRBV5-5 and TRBJ1-5; 7 bases are a match to TRBD1. CDR1 and CDR2 from the germline V gene are SGHKS and YYEKEE (reference sequence). J gave up 5 bases and V 3 bases, and 5 bases lay outside the gene matches. The CDR3 length is 14 residues. The CDR3 DNA is TGTGCCAGCAGCTGGACAGGATTACATCAGCCCCAGCATTTT. Its protein is CASSWTGLHQPQHF. Variable domain in full (rest from reference TRBV5-5 and TRBJ1-5): DAGVTQSPTHLIKTRGQQVTLRCSPISGHKSVSWYQQVLGQGPQFIFQYYEKEERGRGNFPDRFSARQFPNYSSELNVNALLLGDSALYLCASSWTGLHQPQHFGDGTRLSIL.

This chain links TRBV19 with TRBJ2-3; D call uncertain. Germline V gene data show CDR1 as LNHDA and CDR2 as SQIVND (reference sequence). The CDR3 has 15 residues. V was cut by 5 bases and J by 2 bases, with 14 bases left in between. The CDR3 sequence: CASSVRVYTTDTQYF. CDR3 bases: TGTGCCAGTAGTGTTCGGGTCTATACCACAGATACGCAGTATTTT.

The chain combines TRBV10-1 with TRBJ2-3, with D perhaps assigned TRBD1 or TRBD2 (5 bases each). Germline V gene sequence: CDR1 WNHNN, CDR2 SYGVQD (reference sequence). The germline V and J ends were trimmed by 6 bases and 5 bases, with 9 bases remaining between them. There are 12 residues in the CDR3. CDR3 DNA sequence: TGCGCCAGCAGGGGTGGGGGAGATACGCAGTATTTT. Amino acids: CASRGGGDTQYF.

In this sample, this clone turned up once. This chain joins TRBV27 and TRBJ2-3; D gene uncertain. Germline CDR1 MNHEY, CDR2 SMNVEV (reference sequence). The CDR3 length is 11 residues. V was pared by 5 bases and J by 5 bases, with 5 bases between. The CDR3 sequence: CASSQGDTQYF. As DNA, the CDR3 is TGTGCCAGCAGTCAAGGAGATACGCAGTATTTT.

The J gene is TRBJ2-7, the V gene TRBV19; TRBD1 agrees at 7 bases. J lost 6 bases, V lost 3 bases, and 8 bases had no gene match. The germline gives CDR1 LNHDA, CDR2 SQIVND (reference sequence). The CDR3 is 14 residues long. The CDR3 loop reads CASSITGARGEQYF. The CDR3, as DNA: TGTGCCAGTAGTATCACAGGGGCCCGAGGCGAGCAGTACTTC.

The chain recombines TRBV2 with TRBJ1-6; D is unclear. The ends were cut back, 7 bases at V and 7 bases at J, with 14 bases in the middle. The V gene's germline CDR1 is SNHLY and CDR2 FYNNEI. There are 14 residues in the CDR3. The CDR3 spells CASTITPWNSPLHF. The CDR3 DNA reads as TGTGCCAGCACCATCACCCCGTGGAATTCACCCCTCCACTTT.

J is TRBJ1-1 and V is TRBV7-3; 10 positions match TRBD1. Germline V gene lookup returns CDR1 SGHTA and CDR2 FQGTGA. V dropped 4 bases and J dropped 0; count of bases not matched to a gene: 2. This CDR3 is built from 15 residues. The CDR3, as DNA: TGTGCCAGCAGCTCTGGGACAGGGGTGAACACTGAAGCTTTCTTT. Protein sequence: CASSSGTGVNTEAFF.

The chain carries TRBV4-1 and TRBJ1-1, with 7 bases fitting TRBD1. Germline CDR1 MGHRA, CDR2 YSYEKL. The CDR3 loop spans 15 amino acids. V was clipped by 4 bases and J by 4 bases; unmatched bases: 9. CDR3 in amino acids: CASSPMTGLITEAFF. CDR3 DNA: TGCGCCAGCAGCCCAATGACAGGGTTGATCACTGAAGCTTTCTTT.

V gene TRBV3-1 (or the pseudogene TRBV3-2) combines with J gene TRBJ2-5; weak D call: TRBD1 (6 bases). Trimming removed 8 bases at V and 4 bases at J, with 8 bases between. CDR1 is LGHDT, CDR2 YNNKEL, per germline (reference sequence). The CDR3 is 11 amino acids. The CDR3 loop reads CASGDIETQYF. As DNA, the CDR3 is TGTGCCAGCGGGGACATAGAGACCCAGTACTTC.

The genes are TRBV7-2 and TRBJ1-1; 11 bases fit TRBD1. Germline-derived CDR1 and CDR2 are SGHTA and FQGNSA. V was pared by 4 bases and J by 5 bases, with 12 bases of the junction left unmatched. The CDR3 spans 17 residues. The CDR3 DNA reads as TGTGCCAGCAGCTGGACTACCGGGACAGGGGGAAGGACTGAAGCTTTCTTT. Translating it yields CASSWTTGTGGRTEAFF.

V usage is TRBV7-9 and J usage is TRBJ1-5, with D maybe TRBD1 (6 bases). This CDR3 is 15 amino acids long. CDR1 is SEHNR, CDR2 FQNEAQ, per germline (reference sequence). Between the trimmed V and J ends, which lost 5 bases and 3 bases, there was a span of 14 bases. CDR3: CASSQTGNYNQPQHF. CDR3 nucleotide sequence: TGTGCCAGCAGCCAGACAGGTAACTACAATCAGCCCCAGCATTTT.